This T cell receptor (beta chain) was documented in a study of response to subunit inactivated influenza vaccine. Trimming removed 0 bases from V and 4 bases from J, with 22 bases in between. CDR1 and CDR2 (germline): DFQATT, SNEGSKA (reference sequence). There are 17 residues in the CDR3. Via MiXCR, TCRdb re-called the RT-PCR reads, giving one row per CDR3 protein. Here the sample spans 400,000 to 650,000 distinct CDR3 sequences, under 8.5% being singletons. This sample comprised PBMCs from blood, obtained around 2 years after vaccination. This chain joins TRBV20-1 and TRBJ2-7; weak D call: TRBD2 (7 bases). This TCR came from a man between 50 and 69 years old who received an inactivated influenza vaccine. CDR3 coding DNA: TGCAGTGCTAGAGACCTTCGAAGGGGGGGAACCAATTACGAGCAGTACTTC. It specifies CSARDLRRGGTNYEQYF.